The 21 T cell receptor beta chains listed next were all sequenced from one sample in a study of T-cell memory formation after mild COVID-19. TCRdb processed the 5' RACE reads anew with MiXCR; each CDR3 protein has one entry. The top ten hold about 7.5% of the sample, which has about 560,000 distinct CDR3 sequences, 15% to 20% seen once. Specimen: PBMCs or a T cell subset sorted from them (not recorded which). The receptors come from an adult woman who had mild COVID-19 (a few samples of this study predate the infection). Cell type and time point are not known.

The chain carries TRBV20-1 and TRBJ2-1; 7 bases match TRBD2. This CDR3 comprises 19 residues. V shed 0 bases, J shed 1 base, and the junction held 15 bases outside the gene matches. CDR1 is DFQATT and CDR2 is SNEGSKA in the germline V gene (reference sequence). CDR3 sequence: CSARDRVAGPRGSYNEQFF. CDR3 bases: TGCAGTGCTAGAGATCGGGTAGCGGGCCCCCGGGGGTCCTACAATGAGCAGTTCTTC.

This clonotype showed up just a few times. The rearrangement links TRBV7-9 to TRBJ2-7; 8 nucleotides align to TRBD2. This CDR3 is 17 amino acids long. V dropped 0 bases and J dropped 2; count of bases not matched to a gene: 9. Germline assignment: CDR1 SEHNR and CDR2 FQNEAQ (reference sequence). CDR3 coding DNA: TGTGCCAGCAGCTTAGCGGGTAGCGGGGAACTAACCTACGAGCAGTACTTC. This gives the protein CASSLAGSGELTYEQYF.

The chain carries TRBV6-2 or TRBV6-3 and TRBJ2-5, with TRBD2 matching over 13 bases. With 2 bases clipped from V and 3 bases from J, the junction kept 3 bases outside the gene matches. CDR1 MNHEY and CDR2 SVGEGT come from the germline V gene. CDR3 length: 16 residues. In DNA, the CDR3 is TGTGCCAGCAGTTACGAACTAGCGGGAGGGAAAGAGACCCAGTACTTC. This translates into CASSYELAGGKETQYF.

This clonotype was seen more than once but under ten times. The genes are TRBV4-2 and TRBJ1-1; 10 bases agree with TRBD1. The CDR3 is 16 amino acids. Germline CDR1 reads LGHNA; CDR2 reads YNFKEQ. The junction had 4 bases not matched to a gene; V was cut back by 0 bases and J by 3 bases. The CDR3 DNA follows: TGTGCCAGCAGCCAAGATCCGGGACAGGGGTACACTGAAGCTTTCTTT. Encoded protein: CASSQDPGQGYTEAFF.

This clonotype was observed a few times. The CDR3 here is CASSDRVFKVDTEAFF. CDR3 DNA sequence: TGTGCCAGCAGCGACAGGGTCTTTAAAGTGGACACTGAAGCTTTCTTT. The J gene is TRBJ1-1, the V gene TRBV7-9; 7 nucleotides match TRBD1. This CDR3 comprises 16 residues. Germline lookup yields CDR1 SEHNR and CDR2 FQNEAQ (reference sequence). V trimming: 5 bases; J trimming: 3 bases; junction bases outside the gene matches: 12. The whole variable domain, remainder taken from reference TRBV7-9 and TRBJ1-1, is DTGVSQNPRHKITKRGQNVTFRCDPISEHNRLYWYRQTLGQGPEFLTYFQNEAQLEKSRLLSDRFSAERPKGSFSTLEIQRTEQGDSAMYLCASSDRVFKVDTEAFFGQGTRLTVV.

The chain combines TRBV10-3 with TRBJ2-7; 11 nucleotides align to TRBD2. Germline V CDR1 and CDR2: ENHRY, SYGVKD. The V segment lost 5 bases and the J segment 3 bases; nucleotides outside the gene matches: 9. CDR3 size: 16 residues. The chain's CDR3 is CAISTTSGRAVYEQYF. The CDR3 DNA reads TGTGCCATCAGTACCACTAGCGGGAGAGCCGTCTACGAGCAGTACTTC.

The sample holds one count of this clonotype. This chain uses TRBV15 with TRBJ2-1, with D possibly called TRBD1 or TRBD2 (5 bases each). The CDR3 has 17 residues. V was clipped by 3 bases and J by 2 bases, with 17 bases between them. Germline CDR1 and CDR2: LNHNV and YYDKDF (reference sequence). Here the CDR3 reads CATSSTLSGPPYNEQFF. The CDR3, as DNA: TGTGCCACCAGCAGTACACTATCGGGACCACCCTACAATGAGCAGTTCTTC.

This clonotype occurred many times. J is TRBJ1-1 and V is TRBV5-1; unclear D gene. Trimming took 1 base from V and 0 from J, leaving 7 bases between them. CDR3 size: 14 residues. From germline, CDR1 is SGHRS and CDR2 YFSETQ. This CDR3 is CASSLTTMNTEAFF. The DNA for the CDR3 is TGCGCCAGCAGCTTGACGACCATGAACACTGAAGCTTTCTTT.

In its sample, this clonotype was seen a few times. The chain is built from TRBV6-1 and TRBJ1-2; no clear D gene. Germline V gene data show CDR1 as MNHNS and CDR2 as SASEGT. The CDR3 length is 14 residues. V lost 1 base, J lost 4 bases, and 10 bases lay in between. Here the CDR3 reads CASSEGFGPYGYTF. The CDR3 nucleotides are TGTGCCAGCAGTGAAGGGTTCGGGCCCTATGGCTACACCTTC.

The gene calls are TRBV6-5 and TRBJ2-7, with D maybe TRBD1 (5 bases). Germline CDR1 MNHEY, CDR2 SVGAGI. The CDR3 sequence is 13 residues long. V gave up 6 bases and J gave up 3 bases, with 12 bases separating them. Here the CDR3 reads CASSWTPLYEQYF. CDR3 DNA: TGTGCCAGCAGCTGGACACCACTCTACGAGCAGTACTTC.

This clonotype showed up just a few times. The chain has TRBV4-3 and TRBJ2-6; no definite D call. CDR1 and CDR2 from the germline V gene are LGHNA and YSLEER. The V and J ends lost 0 bases and 0 bases respectively, with 6 bases between them. This CDR3 has 16 amino acids. The CDR3 region is CASSQDGFSGANVLTF. The CDR3 DNA follows: TGCGCCAGCAGCCAAGATGGGTTCTCTGGGGCCAACGTCCTGACTTTC.

The V call is TRBV5-1, the J call TRBJ1-3; the match to TRBD1 covers 10 bases. The CDR3 length is 15 residues. V trimming: 4 bases; J trimming: 4 bases; junction bases outside the gene matches: 5. Germline lookup yields CDR1 SGHRS and CDR2 YFSETQ. CDR3 nucleotide sequence: TGCGCCAGCAGCAAGGACAGGGGGTTGGGAAACACCATATATTTT. Its translation is CASSKDRGLGNTIYF.

This clonotype was found many times. The genes are TRBV7-2 and TRBJ2-2, with D perhaps given as TRBD1 or TRBD2 (5 bases each). V was shortened by 1 base and J by 4 bases, with 10 bases between the two germline ends. Germline CDR1 reads SGHTA; CDR2 reads FQGNSA. The CDR3 is 15 amino acids. The CDR3, as DNA: TGTGCCAGCAGCTTAGTGGCAGGGAGCACCGGGGAGCTGTTTTTT. This codes for CASSLVAGSTGELFF.

This clonotype was counted only a few times. J is TRBJ2-3 and V is TRBV9, with 15 bases that match TRBD2. CDR1 SGDLS and CDR2 YYNGEE come from the germline V gene. With 2 bases clipped from V and 6 bases from J, the junction kept 1 base outside the gene matches. The CDR3 is made up of 15 amino acids. The CDR3 loop is CASSVGLAGGDTQYF. Written as DNA, the CDR3 is TGTGCCAGCAGCGTCGGACTAGCGGGAGGGGATACGCAGTATTTT.

A few counts support this clonotype. V is TRBV30 and J is TRBJ2-7, with D tentatively TRBD1 or TRBD2 (5 bases each). The germline V gene has CDR1 GTSNPN and CDR2 SVGIG (reference sequence). The CDR3 has 14 amino acids. The ends were cut back, 0 bases at V and 1 base at J, with 10 bases in the middle. The CDR3 region is CAWSVLGTSYEQYF. The CDR3, as DNA: TGTGCCTGGAGTGTACTAGGGACGTCCTACGAGCAGTACTTC.

V is TRBV7-9 and J is TRBJ1-6; the match to TRBD1 covers 7 bases. This CDR3 has 16 residues. Germline-derived CDR1 and CDR2 are SEHNR and FQNEAQ (reference sequence). Trimming cost V 5 bases and J 7 bases; bases outside gene matches: 11. In DNA form, the CDR3 reads TGTGCCAGCAGCCCCGCCACAGGGGCTCAGAATTCACCCCTCCACTTT. As protein: CASSPATGAQNSPLHF.

There are a few counts of this clonotype. The chain carries TRBV7-8 and TRBJ2-5; D remains unclear. The CDR3 runs 15 residues. V was clipped by 1 base and J by 0 bases, with 9 bases between them. The germline gives CDR1 SGHVS, CDR2 FQNEAQ. CDR3 DNA sequence: TGTGCCAGCAGCTTAGGTCGGTATGACCAAGAGACCCAGTACTTC. Protein: CASSLGRYDQETQYF.

This clonotype showed up just a few times. The chain employs TRBV20-1 and TRBJ1-1, with unresolved D. The CDR3 loop spans 12 amino acids. Germline V gene data show CDR1 as DFQATT and CDR2 as SNEGSKA (reference sequence). V shed 3 bases and J shed 1 base, with 6 bases lying between them. Written as DNA, the CDR3 is TGCAGTGCTAGGACGGGGAACACTGAAGCTTTCTTT. This sequence encodes CSARTGNTEAFF.

This clonotype was seen a handful of times. The chain joins TRBV24-1 to TRBJ2-1; 9 bases map to TRBD1. V shed 2 bases and J 4 bases; nucleotides not matched to a gene: 8. The CDR3 totals 17 residues. Germline CDR1 reads KGHDR; CDR2 reads SFDVKD. CDR3 sequence (DNA): TGTGCCACCAGTGATTCTGGTGCCGGGACAGGGTACAATGAGCAGTTCTTC. Translation: CATSDSGAGTGYNEQFF.

The gene calls are TRBV12-3 or TRBV12-4 and TRBJ2-1; 7 nucleotides align to TRBD2. This CDR3 region has 14 residues. V dropped 6 bases and J dropped 10; count of bases not matched to a gene: 12. This CDR3 reads CASSTHAGEQEQFF. In nucleotides, the CDR3 is TGTGCCAGCAGCACCCACGCGGGAGAGCAGGAGCAGTTCTTC.

The chain has TRBV6-5 and TRBJ1-2, with D unresolved. Trimming removed 2 bases at V and 0 bases at J, with 13 bases between. The CDR3 runs to 16 residues. CDR1 is MNHEY and CDR2 is SVGAGI in the germline V gene. CDR3 residues: CASSYEARPTNYGYTF. DNA of the CDR3: TGTGCCAGCAGTTACGAAGCCCGCCCTACTAACTATGGCTACACCTTC.